These 10 T cell receptor beta chains were sequenced from one sample in a study of T-cell reconstitution after alpha-beta-depleted transplantation in children. It was with unique molecular identifiers that the TCRbeta library was prepared. TCRdb analysed the PCR reads with MiXCR anew, one entry per CDR3 protein. The sample consists of 440,000 or so distinct CDR3 sequences, roughly 44% of them appearing once. This specimen consisted of PBMCs, obtained before TCRalphabeta/CD19-depleted stem cell transplant. These receptors all stem from a girl under 10 years old with aplastic anemia, due to receive a stem cell transplant.

This clonotype occurred many times. The chain carries TRBV12-3 or TRBV12-4 and TRBJ2-7; D not certain. The ends were cut back, 6 bases at V and 7 bases at J, with 16 bases in the middle. The CDR3 runs 13 residues. The CDR3 loop reads CASSPGRLGEQYF. The DNA for the CDR3 is TGTGCCAGCAGCCCAGGACGGTTGGGGGAGCAGTACTTC.

V gene TRBV10-3 combines with J gene TRBJ2-7, with 14 nucleotides matching TRBD2. The CDR3 sequence is 13 residues long. CDR1 is ENHRY and CDR2 is SYGVKD in the germline V gene. The ends lost 6 bases at V and 6 bases at J; junction bases unmatched: 1. The CDR3 sequence is CAIRTSGGVEQYF. CDR3 nucleotide sequence: TGTGCCATCAGGACTAGCGGGGGGGTCGAGCAGTACTTC.

The chain employs TRBV30 and TRBJ2-1; tentatively, D is TRBD2 (6 bases). The CDR3 spans 13 residues. CDR1 is GTSNPN and CDR2 is SVGIG in the germline V gene (reference sequence). The ends were cut back, 3 bases at V and 10 bases at J, with 16 bases in the middle. DNA of the CDR3: TGTGCCTGGAGCAGTCGGGAGAAGAGAGAGCAGTTCTTC. Translating it yields CAWSSREKREQFF.

The chain has TRBV6-5 and TRBJ1-6; the D gene is possibly TRBD1 (5 bases). CDR3 size: 16 residues. Trimming left V 0 bases short and J 7 bases short, with 13 bases between. In germline, CDR1 is MNHEY, CDR2 SVGAGI. The CDR3 DNA follows: TGTGCCAGCAGTTACTCCGCCCAGGGATCCAATTCACCCCTCCACTTT. Translation: CASSYSAQGSNSPLHF.

V and J are TRBV5-1 and TRBJ2-2; either TRBD1 or TRBD2 may fit D (5 bases each). CDR3 length: 16 amino acids. The germline gives CDR1 SGHRS, CDR2 YFSETQ. Trimming took off 0 bases at V and 4 bases at J, with 13 bases between the two ends. Here the CDR3 DNA reads TGCGCCAGCAGCTTGGGGTCTTCCGGGGCCACCGGGGAGCTGTTTTTT. It translates to CASSLGSSGATGELFF. The full variable domain, completed using reference TRBV5-1 and TRBJ2-2, is KAGVTQTPRYLIKTRGQQVTLSCSPISGHRSVSWYQQTPGQGLQFLFEYFSETQRNKGNFPGRFSGRQFSNSRSEMNVSTLELGDSALYLCASSLGSSGATGELFFGEGSRLTVL.

This clonotype was found a few times. The V call is TRBV25-1, the J call TRBJ1-2, with D perhaps matching TRBD1 (5 bases). This CDR3 spans 14 amino acids. Germline CDR1 MGHDK, CDR2 SYGVNS. Trimming stripped 3 bases from V and 1 base from J, with 9 bases between. CDR3 bases: TGTGCCAGCAGTGATCTTGGGGGTAACTATGGCTACACCTTC. This codes for CASSDLGGNYGYTF.

The chain links TRBV20-1 to TRBJ1-5; D gene ambiguous. CDR1 and CDR2 (germline): DFQATT, SNEGSKA (reference sequence). V was shortened by 0 bases and J by 0 bases, with 9 bases between the two germline ends. The CDR3 has 15 amino acids. CDR3 protein: CSARDGGPSNQPQHF. In DNA, the CDR3 is TGCAGTGCTAGAGATGGTGGACCTAGCAATCAGCCCCAGCATTTT.

This clonotype was observed many times. The rearrangement links TRBV28 to TRBJ2-3, with 7 bases that match TRBD2. The germline gives CDR1 MDHEN, CDR2 SYDVKM. V lost 4 bases, J lost 0 bases, and 1 base stayed unmatched. The CDR3 is 14 residues long. The CDR3 protein is CASSWGGSTDTQYF. CDR3 DNA sequence: TGTGCCAGCAGTTGGGGGGGTAGCACAGATACGCAGTATTTT.

The chain employs TRBV7-2 and TRBJ2-1; TRBD2 matches 8 bases. This CDR3 comprises 16 residues. The germline gives CDR1 SGHTA, CDR2 FQGNSA. V trimming: 1 base; J trimming: 6 bases; junction bases outside the gene matches: 8. The CDR3 is CASSLDGTRWSNEQFF. DNA of the CDR3: TGTGCCAGCAGCTTAGATGGGACTAGATGGTCCAATGAGCAGTTCTTC.

The chain has TRBV6-5 and TRBJ2-1; 9 nucleotides line up with TRBD2. The CDR3 is 15 amino acids. After removal of 4 bases from V and 7 bases from J, the junction contained 8 bases not matched to a gene. Germline V gives CDR1 MNHEY, CDR2 SVGAGI. The CDR3 sequence: CASSSLSGSLNEQFF. CDR3 sequence (DNA): TGTGCCAGCAGTTCACTTAGCGGGAGTTTGAATGAGCAGTTCTTC.